This T cell receptor (beta chain) is drawn from a study of shared clonotypes between healthy human individuals. The protocol was immunoSEQ multiplex PCR, while the TCRdb copy is restricted to in-frame clones and leaves out a portion. The repertoire has more than 2 million clones, 80% to 95% of them found once; the top ten carry about 1.6%. CD45RO-negative, CCR7-positively selected cells formed the naive CD8 fraction, excluding terminally differentiated effector memory CD45RA+ cells. About this clone itself: Its cognate antigen is unknown.

This CDR3 comprises 17 residues. Germline values: CDR1 SGHDT, CDR2 YYEEEE. V lost 2 bases to trimming and J lost 1 base, with 17 bases between them. Study outcomes and limitations: Read depth was anticipated to influence clonotype sharing among donors.

This TCR came from a man aged 18 to 29 in good health. Some clones in this sample may be carry-over from other donors' samples. The rearrangement links TRBV5-6 to TRBJ2-3, with a weak D call TRBD1 (6 bases). Material for sequencing was naive CD8+ T cells from PBMCs. The CDR3 protein is CASSLPPGGEGTDTQYF. The CDR3 coding sequence is TGTGCCAGCAGCTTACCTCCTGGGGGCGAGGGCACAGATACGCAGTATTTT. Based on the CDR3 plus reference TRBV5-6 and TRBJ2-3, the full variable domain is DAGVTQSPTHLIKTRGQQVTLRCSPKSGHDTVSWYQQALGQGPQFIFQYYEEEERQRGNFPDRFSGHQFPNYSSELNVNALLLGDSALYLCASSLPPGGEGTDTQYFGPGTRLTVL.